One and the same sample provided the 15 T cell receptor beta chains below, sequenced in a study of tumor-infiltrating lymphocytes in primary liver carcinoma. Unsorted bulk tissue, roughly 19-34 mg of it, served as the source for co-extraction of RNA and DNA. Total RNA (roughly 0.45 ug) served as template for TCR beta cDNA synthesis primed by a constant-region primer. For TCR beta, libraries were produced by three nested multiplex PCR rounds using slightly modified ARM-PCR. Investigators reported that the first two PCR rounds, at around 9 cycles each, used TRBV1-TRBV30 forward primers with a C-beta reverse primer. TCRdb itself ran the multiplex PCR reads through MiXCR, one entry per CDR3 protein. The top ten hold roughly 9% of the sample, which has more than 100,000 distinct CDR3 sequences, roughly three fifths seen once. Sequenced: liver tumor tissue from sampling region 1. The subset denotes: tumor region T1, superior pole. These receptors all come from a woman aged 55-70 years with primary liver carcinoma and hepatitis B virus infection.

Comments on this clonotype: Given a much more abundant clone one base away, this may be a read error. V and J are TRBV4-1 and TRBJ2-7; D is unresolved. The CDR3 extends over 14 amino acids. Looked up from germline, CDR1 is MGHRA and CDR2 is YSYEKL. CDR3 sequence (DNA): TGCGCCAGCAACCAAGATAAAAAAGTTGGGGAGCAGTACTTC. This sequence encodes CASNQDKKVGEQYF.

The V and J genes are TRBV7-9 and TRBJ2-7, with TRBD2 as a possible D gene (6 bases). CDR1 is SEHNR, CDR2 FQNEAQ, per germline (reference sequence). V was clipped by 5 bases and J by 7 bases, with 15 bases between them. This CDR3 is 13 amino acids long. CDR3 sequence (DNA): TGTGCCAGCAGCCGCGGGACCTGGAGAGAGCAGTACTTC. Translated: CASSRGTWREQYF.

The sample holds many counts of this clonotype. The chain employs TRBV29-1 and TRBJ2-1, with 10 positions matching TRBD2. After removal of 6 bases from V and 10 bases from J, the junction contained 9 bases not matched to a gene. The CDR3 contains 13 residues. Germline V gives CDR1 SQVTM, CDR2 ANQGSEA. CDR3 loop: CSVASGRLREQFF. In nucleotides, the CDR3 is TGCAGCGTGGCTAGCGGGAGACTGCGGGAGCAGTTCTTC.

This chain connects TRBV29-1 to TRBJ2-1; 8 positions agree with TRBD2. J gave up 9 bases and V 7 bases, and 11 bases lay outside the gene matches. Germline values: CDR1 SQVTM, CDR2 ANQGSEA. The CDR3 length is 13 residues. The CDR3 nucleotides are TGCAGCGCTGCAGCGGGAGTGGTAGGTGAGCAGTTCTTC. Amino acid sequence: CSAAAGVVGEQFF.

The rearrangement links TRBV7-9 to TRBJ2-7; D gene uncertain. V was shortened by 6 bases and J by 7 bases, with 13 bases between the two germline ends. The CDR3 totals 12 residues. CDR1 and CDR2 (germline): SEHNR, FQNEAQ (reference sequence). CDR3 DNA sequence: TGTGCCAGCAGGCGGACGGACGGGGAGCAGTACTTC. Its protein product is CASRRTDGEQYF. The whole variable domain, remainder taken from reference TRBV7-9 and TRBJ2-7, is DTGVSQNPRHKITKRGQNVTFRCDPISEHNRLYWYRQTLGQGPEFLTYFQNEAQLEKSRLLSDRFSAERPKGSFSTLEIQRTEQGDSAMYLCASRRTDGEQYFGPGTRLTVT.

Turning to this clonotype: Given the absence of the conserved phenylalanine or tryptophan at the CDR3 end, a read error is likely. CDR3 loop: CASSPRESKTQYS. As DNA, the CDR3 is TGTGCCAGCAGCCCAAGGGAGAGCAAGACCCAGTACTCC. The J gene is TRBJ2-5, the V gene TRBV7-9; TRBD2 is a possible D gene (5 bases). This CDR3 region has 13 residues. The V end was cut by 5 bases, the J end by 6 bases, with 13 bases between. The germline gives CDR1 SEHNR, CDR2 FQNEAQ (reference sequence).

Of note for this clonotype: A much larger clone lies a single base off, so this may be a read error. The CDR3 loop reads CAGGTATYEKLFF. For the CDR3, the DNA is TGTGCCGGCGGGACAGCTACTTATGAAAAACTGTTTTTT. The chain couples TRBV28 to TRBJ1-4; TRBD1 aligns across 7 bases. The CDR3 is made up of 13 amino acids. Looked up from germline, CDR1 is MDHEN and CDR2 is SYDVKM. V shed 11 bases, J shed 6 bases, and the junction held 9 bases outside the gene matches.

Note on this clonotype: The missing conserved phenylalanine or tryptophan at the end of this CDR3 makes a read error likely. The chain has TRBV12-3 or TRBV12-4 and TRBJ2-1; D remains ambiguous. CDR3 length equals 15 residues. CDR3 DNA sequence: TGTGCCAGTAGTTTAGAAGGTGTACGCTACAATGAGCAGTTCTTA. Amino acids: CASSLEGVRYNEQFL.

Notes on this clonotype: A read error is possible here, since a much larger clone lies one base away. V usage is TRBV10-3 and J usage is TRBJ2-5, with D possibly being TRBD2 (5 bases). Germline V CDR1 and CDR2: ENHRY, SYGVKD. The CDR3 totals 11 residues. CDR3 sequence: CGISEGVTQYF. CDR3 DNA: TGTGGCATCAGTGAGGGAGTGACCCAGTACTTC.

The rearrangement joins TRBV29-1 to TRBJ2-1, with TRBD2 matching over 8 bases. CDR1 and CDR2 from the germline V gene are SQVTM and ANQGSEA. The CDR3 runs 14 residues. CDR3 nucleotides: TGCTGCATTGTTAGGTCTAGCGGGTACAATGAGCAGTTCTTC. Encoded protein: CCIVRSSGYNEQFF.

This clonotype was counted once. A read error is possible here, since a much larger clone lies one base away. The V gene is TRBV12-3 or TRBV12-4, the J gene TRBJ2-6; TRBD2 is a possible D gene (6 bases). The CDR3 length is 15 residues. The CDR3 DNA sequence: TGTGGCAGCAGTTTTTCGGGAGCTGGGGCCAACGTCCTGACTTTC. Translation: CGSSFSGAGANVLTF.

Concerning this clonotype itself: Because it lacks the conserved phenylalanine or tryptophan at the end, this CDR3 is likely a read error. V usage is TRBV11-2 and J usage is TRBJ2-5; the D is unclear. The CDR3 is made up of 13 amino acids. The germline CDR1 and CDR2 sequences are SGHAT and FQNNGV. V lost 6 bases, J lost 5 bases, and 13 bases lay in between. CDR3 protein: CASSLSPGETQYL. The CDR3 region has the DNA TGTGCCAGCAGTTTGAGTCCCGGGGAGACCCAGTACCTC.

On this clonotype itself: Given a much more abundant clone one base away, this may be a read error. The gene calls are TRBV6-6 and TRBJ1-5; D unclear. In germline, CDR1 is MNHNY, CDR2 SVGAGI (reference sequence). This CDR3 has 14 residues. The CDR3 reads CATSYSTGGQPQHF. CDR3 bases: TGTGCCACCAGTTACTCGACGGGAGGACAGCCCCAGCATTTT.

V gene TRBV7-9 combines with J gene TRBJ2-7; TRBD1 aligns across 8 bases. CDR3 length: 14 amino acids. CDR1 and CDR2 from the germline V gene are SEHNR and FQNEAQ (reference sequence). The J segment lost 0 bases and the V segment lost 7 bases, leaving 5 bases of the junction unmatched. Here the CDR3 DNA reads TGTGCCAGCAACAGAGGACAGGGCTCCTACGAGCAGTACTTC. Protein sequence: CASNRGQGSYEQYF.

Points on this clonotype: Mismatch with germline at one junction end may stem from a read error. This chain connects TRBV10-3 to TRBJ1-1; D not resolved. CDR3 length: 13 residues. Germline CDR1 and CDR2: ENHRY and SYGVKD. The CDR3 DNA sequence: TGTGTCATCTCCGGGTCGCATAACACTGAAGCTTTCTTT. It translates to CVISGSHNTEAFF.